A single sample gave rise to the 7 T cell receptor beta chains below, sequenced in a study of blood T cells in healthy people across ages. The authors ran a second PCR of 7 to 11 cycles using a sample-barcoded 5' primer and a J-beta primer mix. MiXCR, run by TCRdb on the 5' RACE reads, gives a single entry per CDR3 protein. The table records around 780,000 distinct CDR3 sequences, just over 55% of them present only once. The sequencing sample was made of blood. All receptors derive from a man aged 40-49 years in good health.

The CDR3 nucleotides read TGCAGTGCTAGAGATCAGTCAAGGGTCTCTGGGAGCTACACCTTC. Residues: CSARDQSRVSGSYTF. The chain recombines TRBV20-1 with TRBJ1-2, with D unresolved. V was pared by 0 bases and J by 9 bases, with 20 bases between. Germline V lookup: CDR1 DFQATT, CDR2 SNEGSKA (reference sequence). The CDR3 covers 15 residues.

This chain links TRBV29-1 with TRBJ2-3; 8 nucleotides align to TRBD2. Germline-derived CDR1 and CDR2 are SQVTM and ANQGSEA. V was pared by 6 bases and J by 0 bases, with 17 bases of the junction left unmatched. CDR3 length: 18 amino acids. This CDR3 reads CSVKSGGESPLSTDTQYF. DNA of the CDR3: TGCAGCGTAAAGAGCGGGGGTGAATCCCCCCTTAGCACAGATACGCAGTATTTT.

A remark on this clonotype: At one end, the junction sequence differs from germline, possibly due to a read error. The CDR3 DNA follows: TGCGCCAGCAACTTGCTCCCCAAAGATACGCAGTATTTT. Translated, it gives CASNLLPKDTQYF. The genes are TRBV5-1 and TRBJ2-3; no definite D call. The CDR3 extends over 13 amino acids. Looked up from germline, CDR1 is SGHRS and CDR2 is YFSETQ.

In its sample, this clonotype was seen many times. The CDR3 loop reads CASSPPSGTGGDIQYF. As DNA, the CDR3 is TGTGCCAGCAGCCCCCCATCCGGGACAGGTGGGGACATTCAGTACTTC. The rearrangement links TRBV7-2 to TRBJ2-4; 8 nucleotides agree with TRBD1. After removal of 5 bases from V and 8 bases from J, the junction contained 14 bases not matched to a gene. Germline values: CDR1 SGHTA, CDR2 FQGNSA. There are 16 residues in the CDR3.

The gene calls are TRBV12-3 or TRBV12-4 and TRBJ2-5, with 11 bases that match TRBD2. This CDR3 is built from 15 residues. V lost 6 bases to trimming and J lost 6 bases; unmatched junction nucleotides: 9. The CDR3: CASSYSGGVVKTQYF. CDR3 nucleotides: TGTGCCAGCAGCTATAGCGGGGGGGTTGTGAAGACCCAGTACTTC.

The CDR3 coding sequence is TGCAGTGCCGAGGCAGAGTTAGATTACAATGAGCAGTTCTTC. It is translated as CSAEAELDYNEQFF. The rearrangement joins TRBV20-1 to TRBJ2-1, with unresolved D. The germline V gene has CDR1 DFQATT and CDR2 SNEGSKA (reference sequence). With 6 bases removed from V and 4 bases from J, the gap between germline ends came to 16 bases. The length of the CDR3 is 14 residues.

A word on this clonotype: One end of the junction does not line up with germline, which may come from a read error. The chain links TRBV9 to TRBJ2-4; tentatively, D is TRBD1 or TRBD2 (6 bases each). Germline assignment: CDR1 SGDLS and CDR2 YYNGEE. This CDR3 spans 15 amino acids. The CDR3 DNA sequence: TGTGCCAGCAGCGCCGAGGGGGAGGCCAAAAACATCCAGTACTTC. Its translation is CASSAEGEAKNIQYF.